The source of this T cell receptor (beta chain) is a study of early T cells in non-severe SARS-CoV-2 infection. Study information: Unsorted whole blood bulk RNA was sequenced, with unpaired chains. Notes on the study in general: CD4 and private specificities were missed by VDJdb matching, which favored anti-spike CD8 responses.

This CDR3 is built from 13 residues. V was pared by 6 bases and J by 5 bases, with 13 bases between. Germline CDR1 is MNHEY and CDR2 is SVGAGI. This clonotype was observed at least ten times. Its target is unknown. The protocol attached unique molecular identifiers to individual cDNA molecules. TCRdb itself ran the 5' RACE reads through MiXCR, one entry per CDR3 protein. The sample holds tens of thousands of distinct CDR3 sequences; roughly 5% are singletons and the top ten take 2.6%. The J gene is TRBJ1-2, the V gene TRBV6-5, with D possibly matching TRBD1 (5 bases). The source of this sequence is an adult who was a healthcare worker with PCR-confirmed SARS-CoV-2 infection or an uninfected control (not recorded which). Sequenced: whole blood. The CDR3 nucleotides are TGTGCCAGCAGCCGGGGGACCCCTTATGGCTACACCTTC. It yields the protein CASSRGTPYGYTF.